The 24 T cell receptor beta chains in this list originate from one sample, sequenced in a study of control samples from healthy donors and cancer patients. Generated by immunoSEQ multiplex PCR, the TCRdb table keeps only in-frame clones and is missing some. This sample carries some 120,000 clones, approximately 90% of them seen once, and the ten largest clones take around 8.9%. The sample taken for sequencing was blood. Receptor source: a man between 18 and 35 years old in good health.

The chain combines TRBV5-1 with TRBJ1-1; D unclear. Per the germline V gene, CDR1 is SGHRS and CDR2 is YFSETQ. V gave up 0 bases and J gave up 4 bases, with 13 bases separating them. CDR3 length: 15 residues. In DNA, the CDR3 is TGCGCCAGCAGCTTGGCAGTATCGAAGGGCACTGAAGCTTTCTTT. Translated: CASSLAVSKGTEAFF.

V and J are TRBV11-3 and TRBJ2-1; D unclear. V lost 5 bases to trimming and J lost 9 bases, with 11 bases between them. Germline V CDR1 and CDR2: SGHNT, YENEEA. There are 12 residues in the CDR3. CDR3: CASSPAPGEQFF. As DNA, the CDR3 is TGTGCCAGCAGCCCCGCTCCTGGTGAGCAGTTCTTC.

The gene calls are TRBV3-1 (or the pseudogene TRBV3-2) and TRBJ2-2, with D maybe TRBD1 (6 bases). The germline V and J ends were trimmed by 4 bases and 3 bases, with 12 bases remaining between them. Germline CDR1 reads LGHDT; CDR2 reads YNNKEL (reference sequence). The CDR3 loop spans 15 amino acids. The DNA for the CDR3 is TGTGCCAGCAGCCCTCGTGAGGGGGACACCGGGGAGCTGTTTTTT. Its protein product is CASSPREGDTGELFF.

The CDR3 spells CASSLNGNSNQPQHF. In nucleotides, the CDR3 is TGTGCCAGCAGCTTGAACGGAAATAGCAATCAGCCCCAGCATTTT. This rearrangement joins TRBV5-4 to TRBJ1-5; D is undetermined. The germline V gene has CDR1 SGHNT and CDR2 YYREEE (reference sequence). The CDR3 totals 15 residues. With 1 base removed from V and 0 bases from J, the gap between germline ends came to 8 bases.

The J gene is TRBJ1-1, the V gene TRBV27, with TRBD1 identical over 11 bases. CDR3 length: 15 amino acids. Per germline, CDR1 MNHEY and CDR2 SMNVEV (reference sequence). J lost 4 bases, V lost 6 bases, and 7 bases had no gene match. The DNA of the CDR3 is TGTGCCAGCAGGTACACCGGGACAGGGGGCACTGAAGCTTTCTTT. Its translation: CASRYTGTGGTEAFF.

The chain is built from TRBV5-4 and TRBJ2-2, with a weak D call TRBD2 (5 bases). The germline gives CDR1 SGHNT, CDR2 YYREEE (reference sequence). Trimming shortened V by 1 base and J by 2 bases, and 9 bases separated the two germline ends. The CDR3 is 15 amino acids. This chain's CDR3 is CASSLRLANTGELFF. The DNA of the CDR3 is TGTGCCAGCAGCTTGCGGCTAGCAAACACCGGGGAGCTGTTTTTT.

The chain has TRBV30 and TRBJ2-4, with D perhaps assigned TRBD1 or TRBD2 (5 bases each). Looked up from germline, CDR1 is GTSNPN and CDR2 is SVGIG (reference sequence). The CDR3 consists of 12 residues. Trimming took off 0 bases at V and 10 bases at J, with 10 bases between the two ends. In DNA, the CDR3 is TGTGCCTGGAGTGTACTTGGGGGTATTCAGTACTTC. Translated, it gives CAWSVLGGIQYF.

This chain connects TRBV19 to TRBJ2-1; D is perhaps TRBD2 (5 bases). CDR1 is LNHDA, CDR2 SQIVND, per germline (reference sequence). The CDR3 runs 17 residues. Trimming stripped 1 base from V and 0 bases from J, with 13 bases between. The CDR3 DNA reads TGTGCCAGTAGTATAGCAAGTGAGGGAAGCTCCTACAATGAGCAGTTCTTC. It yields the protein CASSIASEGSSYNEQFF. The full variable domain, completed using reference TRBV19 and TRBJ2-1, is DGGITQSPKYLFRKEGQNVTLSCEQNLNHDAMYWYRQDPGQGLRLIYYSQIVNDFQKGDIAEGYSVSREKKESFPLTVTSAQKNPTAFYLCASSIASEGSSYNEQFFGPGTRLTVL.

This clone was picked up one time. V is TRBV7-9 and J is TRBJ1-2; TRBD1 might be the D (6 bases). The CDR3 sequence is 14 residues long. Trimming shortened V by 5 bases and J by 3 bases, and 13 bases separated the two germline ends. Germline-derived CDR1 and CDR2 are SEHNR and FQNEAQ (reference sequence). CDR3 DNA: TGTGCCAGCAGCCTCCTACAGGGTGACTATGGCTACACCTTC. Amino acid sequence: CASSLLQGDYGYTF.

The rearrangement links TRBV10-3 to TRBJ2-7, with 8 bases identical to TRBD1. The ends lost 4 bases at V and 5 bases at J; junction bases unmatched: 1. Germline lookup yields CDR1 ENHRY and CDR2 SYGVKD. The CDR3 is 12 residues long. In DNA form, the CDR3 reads TGTGCCATCAGTGTGGACAGGGACGAGCAGTACTTC. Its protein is CAISVDRDEQYF.

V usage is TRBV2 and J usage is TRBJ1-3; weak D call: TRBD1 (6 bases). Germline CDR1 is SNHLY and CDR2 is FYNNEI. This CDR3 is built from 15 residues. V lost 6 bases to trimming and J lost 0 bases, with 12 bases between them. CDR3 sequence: CASRGGAVSGNTIYF. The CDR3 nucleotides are TGTGCCAGCAGGGGGGGCGCGGTCTCTGGAAACACCATATATTTT.

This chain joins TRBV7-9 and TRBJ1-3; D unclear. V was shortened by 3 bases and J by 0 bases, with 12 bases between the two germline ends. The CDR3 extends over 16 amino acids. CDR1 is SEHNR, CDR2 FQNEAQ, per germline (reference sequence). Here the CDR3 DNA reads TGTGCCAGCAGCTTCTTGGGTGACCGCTCTGGAAACACCATATATTTT. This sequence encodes CASSFLGDRSGNTIYF.

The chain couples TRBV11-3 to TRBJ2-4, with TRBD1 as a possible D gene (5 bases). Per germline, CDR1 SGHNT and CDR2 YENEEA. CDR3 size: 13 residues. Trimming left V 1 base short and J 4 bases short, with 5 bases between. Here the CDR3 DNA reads TGTGCCAGCAGCTTAGGACAGAAAAACATTCAGTACTTC. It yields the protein CASSLGQKNIQYF. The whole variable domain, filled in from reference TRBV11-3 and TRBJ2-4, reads EAGVVQSPRYKIIEKKQPVAFWCNPISGHNTLYWYLQNLGQGPELLIRYENEEAVDDSQLPKDRFSAERLKGVDSTLKIQPAELGDSAVYLCASSLGQKNIQYFGAGTRLSVL.

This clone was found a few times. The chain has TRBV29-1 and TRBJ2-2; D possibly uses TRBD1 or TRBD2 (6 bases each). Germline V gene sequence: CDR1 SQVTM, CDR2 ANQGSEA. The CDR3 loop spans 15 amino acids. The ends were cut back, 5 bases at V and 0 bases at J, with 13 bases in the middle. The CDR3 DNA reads TGCAGCGTTAATGGAGGGGGGACGAACACCGGGGAGCTGTTTTTT. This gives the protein CSVNGGGTNTGELFF.

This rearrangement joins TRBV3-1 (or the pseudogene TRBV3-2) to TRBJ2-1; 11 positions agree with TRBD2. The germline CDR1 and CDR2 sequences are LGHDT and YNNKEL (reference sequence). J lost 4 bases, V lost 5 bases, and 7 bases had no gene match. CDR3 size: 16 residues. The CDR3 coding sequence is TGTGCCAGCAGCACCCGGACTAGCGGGTGGTACAATGAGCAGTTCTTC. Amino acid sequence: CASSTRTSGWYNEQFF.

The CDR3 DNA sequence: TGTGCCAGCAGCCCATTGGGAGACAGGGGGACCTACGAGCAGTACTTC. Translation: CASSPLGDRGTYEQYF. The genes are TRBV14 and TRBJ2-7; 9 nucleotides match TRBD1. The V and J ends lost 4 bases and 2 bases, in that order; junction bases with no gene match: 9. The germline V gene encodes CDR1 SGHDN and CDR2 FVKESK. This CDR3 is built from 16 residues.

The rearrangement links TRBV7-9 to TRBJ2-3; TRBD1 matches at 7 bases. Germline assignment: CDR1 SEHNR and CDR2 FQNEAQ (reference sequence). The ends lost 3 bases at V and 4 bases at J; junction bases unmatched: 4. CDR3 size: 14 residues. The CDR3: CASSLTGTPDTQYF. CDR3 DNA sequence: TGTGCCAGCAGCTTGACAGGGACCCCAGATACGCAGTATTTT.

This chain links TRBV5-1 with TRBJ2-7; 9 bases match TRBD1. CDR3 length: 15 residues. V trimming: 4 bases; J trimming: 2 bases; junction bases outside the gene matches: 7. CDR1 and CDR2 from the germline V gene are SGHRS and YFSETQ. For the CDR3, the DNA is TGCGCCAGCAGCCGCGGGACAGGGCCGACCTACGAGCAGTACTTC. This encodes CASSRGTGPTYEQYF.

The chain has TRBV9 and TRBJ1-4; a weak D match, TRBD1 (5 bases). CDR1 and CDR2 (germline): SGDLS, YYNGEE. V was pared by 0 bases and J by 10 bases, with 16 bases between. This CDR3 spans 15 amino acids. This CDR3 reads CASSVEGVPRGKLFF. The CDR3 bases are TGTGCCAGCAGCGTAGAAGGGGTCCCGAGGGGAAAACTGTTTTTT. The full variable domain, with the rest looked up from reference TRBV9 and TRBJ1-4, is DSGVTQTPKHLITATGQRVTLRCSPRSGDLSVYWYQQSLDQGLQFLIQYYNGEERAKGNILERFSAQQFPDLHSELNLSSLELGDSALYFCASSVEGVPRGKLFFGSGTQLSVL.

Here the CDR3 DNA reads TGTGCCTGGAGCCACGGGGGGGCAAATGAGCAGTTCTTC. Protein: CAWSHGGANEQFF. The chain combines TRBV30 with TRBJ2-1, with TRBD2 matching over 8 bases. Germline V gene data show CDR1 as GTSNPN and CDR2 as SVGIG (reference sequence). The CDR3 extends over 13 amino acids. V trimming: 3 bases; J trimming: 7 bases; junction bases outside the gene matches: 5.

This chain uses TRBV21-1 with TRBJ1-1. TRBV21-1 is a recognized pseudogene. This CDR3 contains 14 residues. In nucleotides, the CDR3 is TGTGCCAGCAGCAAAGCGCTGAGGAACACTGAAGCTTTCTTT. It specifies CASSKALRNTEAFF.

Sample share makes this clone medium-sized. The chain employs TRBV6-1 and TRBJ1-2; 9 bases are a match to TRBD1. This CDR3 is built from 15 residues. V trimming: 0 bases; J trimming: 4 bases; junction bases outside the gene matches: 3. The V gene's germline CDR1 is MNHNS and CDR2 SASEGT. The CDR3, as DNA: TGTGCCAGCAGTGAAGCACAGGGGGCAAGCTATGGCTACACCTTC. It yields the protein CASSEAQGASYGYTF.

CDR3 protein: CASTGYRGRWETQYF. The CDR3 DNA reads as TGTGCCAGCACGGGATATCGGGGAAGGTGGGAGACCCAGTACTTC. This sequence joins TRBV27 and TRBJ2-5, with a possible D match to TRBD2 (5 bases). V lost 7 bases to trimming and J lost 5 bases, with 20 bases between them. Germline assignment: CDR1 MNHEY and CDR2 SMNVEV (reference sequence). The CDR3 sequence is 15 residues long.

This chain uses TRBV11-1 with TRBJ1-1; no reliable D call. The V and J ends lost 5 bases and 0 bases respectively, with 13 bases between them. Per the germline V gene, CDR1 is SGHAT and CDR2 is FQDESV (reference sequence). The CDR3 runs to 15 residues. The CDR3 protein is CASSEPHLLNTEAFF. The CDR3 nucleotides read TGTGCCAGCAGCGAACCCCATTTACTGAACACTGAAGCTTTCTTT.